The clone carrying this T cell receptor beta chain showed up many times. Its antigen is not known. This sample was taken from a study of T cell repertoires in cytomegalovirus infection. Study as a whole: Through public TCR beta signatures, both CMV infection and matching HLA type were indicated. Study-wide findings and caveats: Cumulative frequency of public TCR beta families picked out carriers of CMV plus the relevant HLA. CMV-specific TCR beta clonotypes restricted by HLA-C were the ones dominating the ex vivo response.

The CDR3 covers 14 residues. Trimming took 6 bases from V and 6 from J, leaving 15 bases between them. MiXCR, applied by TCRdb to the reads, yields one record per CDR3 protein. The repertoire includes 490,000 or so distinct CDR3 sequences, about 11% of them detected once, and around 9.6% sits in the top ten. The V call is TRBV12-3 or TRBV12-4, the J call TRBJ2-1; perhaps TRBD1 as D (6 bases). This receptor was taken from a human donor in good health (CMV status not recorded). Some clones in this sample may be carry-over from other donors' samples. The sample consisted of PBMCs. The CDR3 DNA is TGTGCCAGCAGAGAACAGGGTCCCCTCAATGAGCAGTTCTTC. Translating it yields CASREQGPLNEQFF.